This TCR beta chain came from a study of T cell repertoires in cytomegalovirus infection. About the study: Recently identified HLA-C-restricted and well-studied HLA-B-restricted CMV epitopes were used. Indications of both CMV infection and matching HLA type were provided by public TCR beta signatures.

Study-level findings and limits: CMV-specific TCR beta clonotypes restricted by HLA-C dominated the ex vivo response. The cumulative frequency of public TCR beta families distinguished individuals who carried CMV together with the relevant HLA.

TCRdb reprocessed the reads with MiXCR, giving one entry per CDR3 protein. The table records about 140,000 distinct CDR3 sequences, 25% to 35% of them present only once. The germline gives CDR1 SGDLS, CDR2 YYNGEE. The length of the CDR3 is 14 residues. Unmatched junction bases numbered 6, after V lost 7 bases and J lost 1 base. This clonotype occurred many times. No antigen is known for it. The sequence was collected from a human donor in good health (CMV status not recorded). Some clones in this sample may be carry-over from other donors' samples. The starting material was CD8+ T cells from cultured PBMCs, obtained from culture after CMV antigen stimulation. The rearrangement links TRBV9 to TRBJ2-3; 7 bases line up with TRBD2. The CDR3 loop reads CASQERGGTDTQYF. Here the CDR3 DNA reads TGTGCCAGCCAAGAGCGGGGTGGCACAGATACGCAGTATTTT.